The next 28 T cell receptor beta chains were all read from a single sample in a study of early stage breast cancer tumors. Repertoires were generated with immunoSEQ multiplex PCR, while TCRdb's copy carries only in-frame clones and drops some. The sample records tens of thousands of clones, about 83% being singletons. Sequencing was done on a sample of blood. These receptors all stem from a person aged 50 to 59 with breast cancer.

The CDR3 here is CASKPSGVWDEQFF. The DNA of the CDR3 is TGTGCCAGCAAACCTAGCGGGGTTTGGGATGAGCAGTTCTTC. V and J are TRBV2 and TRBJ2-1, with TRBD2 identical over 9 bases. The J segment lost 8 bases and the V segment lost 7 bases, leaving 9 bases of the junction unmatched. There are 14 residues in the CDR3. Looked up from germline, CDR1 is SNHLY and CDR2 is FYNNEI.

The chain is built from TRBV2 and TRBJ2-7; tentatively, D is TRBD2 (7 bases). V gave up 6 bases and J gave up 2 bases, with 8 bases separating them. Germline V gene sequence: CDR1 SNHLY, CDR2 FYNNEI. The CDR3 totals 12 residues. The CDR3 loop is CASRGGPYEQYF. The DNA of the CDR3 is TGTGCCAGCAGGGGGGGGCCCTACGAGCAGTACTTC. Based on the CDR3 plus reference TRBV2 and TRBJ2-7, the full variable domain is EPEVTQTPSHQVTQMGQEVILRCVPISNHLYFYWYRQILGQKVEFLVSFYNNEISEKSEIFDDQFSVERPDGSNFTLKIRSTKLEDSAMYFCASRGGPYEQYFGPGTRLTVT.

The chain joins TRBV11-3 to TRBJ2-7, with D maybe TRBD2 (6 bases). Germline loops: CDR1 SGHNT, CDR2 YENEEA. V lost 0 bases to trimming and J lost 2 bases, with 14 bases between them. The CDR3 has 16 amino acids. Here the CDR3 reads CASSLDGASETYEQYF. The CDR3 DNA reads TGTGCCAGCAGCTTAGATGGGGCTAGCGAGACCTACGAGCAGTACTTC. The whole variable domain, remainder taken from reference TRBV11-3 and TRBJ2-7, is EAGVVQSPRYKIIEKKQPVAFWCNPISGHNTLYWYLQNLGQGPELLIRYENEEAVDDSQLPKDRFSAERLKGVDSTLKIQPAELGDSAVYLCASSLDGASETYEQYFGPGTRLTVT.

The V gene is TRBV19, the J gene TRBJ1-2, with 10 bases lining up with TRBD1. This CDR3 contains 14 residues. CDR1 and CDR2 (germline): LNHDA, SQIVND (reference sequence). Trimming cost V 8 bases and J 4 bases; bases outside gene matches: 7. The CDR3, as DNA: TGTGCCAGTCTCCAGGGACAGGGGAGCTATGGCTACACCTTC. This encodes CASLQGQGSYGYTF.

The rearrangement uses TRBV18 and TRBJ1-3; D not resolved. V was pared by 0 bases and J by 0 bases, with 6 bases between. Germline V gives CDR1 KGHSH, CDR2 LQKENI. The CDR3 is made up of 15 amino acids. The CDR3 DNA sequence: TGTGCCAGCTCACCACCAGACGGCTCTGGAAACACCATATATTTT. Translating it yields CASSPPDGSGNTIYF.

The rearrangement links TRBV7-9 to TRBJ2-1; perhaps D is TRBD1 or TRBD2 (5 bases each). The length of the CDR3 is 15 residues. Trimming shortened V by 5 bases and J by 5 bases, and 16 bases separated the two germline ends. The germline CDR1 and CDR2 sequences are SEHNR and FQNEAQ (reference sequence). CDR3 amino acids: CASSDPRGGDNEQFF. CDR3 bases: TGTGCCAGCAGCGATCCGCGTGGGGGAGACAATGAGCAGTTCTTC.

The CDR3, as DNA: TGTGCCAGCAGCGTGGCGGGGGGGCACAATGAGCAGTTCTTC. This codes for CASSVAGGHNEQFF. V and J are TRBV9 and TRBJ2-1, with 9 nucleotides matching TRBD2. The CDR3 sequence is 14 residues long. Trimming cost V 2 bases and J 5 bases; bases outside gene matches: 2. CDR1 and CDR2 (germline): SGDLS, YYNGEE.

This chain connects TRBV7-2 to TRBJ1-5; the match to TRBD1 covers 9 bases. The CDR3 is 15 amino acids. Germline assignment: CDR1 SGHTA and CDR2 FQGNSA. The junction had 9 bases not matched to a gene; V was cut back by 5 bases and J by 7 bases. The CDR3 spells CASSHFRDREQPQHF. In DNA, the CDR3 is TGTGCCAGCAGCCATTTTCGGGACAGGGAACAGCCCCAGCATTTT.

The chain links TRBV2 to TRBJ2-7; 10 nucleotides align to TRBD2. Losses at the gene ends were 8 bases for V and 0 bases for J; bases not matched to a gene: 10. Germline V gene data show CDR1 as SNHLY and CDR2 as FYNNEI. CDR3 length: 16 amino acids. The CDR3, as DNA: TGTGCCAGCTCCCCTAGCGGGGGCCAGAGCTCCTACGAGCAGTACTTC. This sequence encodes CASSPSGGQSSYEQYF.

This clone turned up a few times. The genes are TRBV11-2 and TRBJ2-3; D may be TRBD1 or TRBD2 (5 bases each). Germline V CDR1 and CDR2: SGHAT, FQNNGV. The CDR3 runs to 15 residues. With 0 bases removed from V and 4 bases from J, the gap between germline ends came to 11 bases. CDR3 DNA sequence: TGTGCCAGCAGCTTAGAAGGGGAGAGGGCAGATACGCAGTATTTT. Amino acids: CASSLEGERADTQYF.

This sequence joins TRBV6-5 and TRBJ1-5; D is perhaps TRBD1 (5 bases). The CDR3 covers 16 residues. Trimming took off 0 bases at V and 2 bases at J, with 11 bases between the two ends. The germline CDR1 and CDR2 sequences are MNHEY and SVGAGI. CDR3 sequence reads: CASSYSSGSGNQPQHF. CDR3 bases: TGTGCCAGCAGTTACTCGTCAGGGAGTGGCAATCAGCCCCAGCATTTT.

This chain connects TRBV5-1 to TRBJ2-1, with D possibly TRBD2 on 7 matching bases. This CDR3 contains 15 residues. Germline V gives CDR1 SGHRS, CDR2 YFSETQ. The germline V and J ends were trimmed by 1 base and 4 bases, with 12 bases remaining between them. The CDR3: CASSLLGGQYNEQFF. CDR3 in DNA: TGCGCCAGCAGCTTGCTGGGGGGGCAATACAATGAGCAGTTCTTC. Full variable domain (rest looked up from reference TRBV5-1 and TRBJ2-1): KAGVTQTPRYLIKTRGQQVTLSCSPISGHRSVSWYQQTPGQGLQFLFEYFSETQRNKGNFPGRFSGRQFSNSRSEMNVSTLELGDSALYLCASSLLGGQYNEQFFGPGTRLTVL.

This chain links TRBV19 with TRBJ1-1; D possibly corresponds to TRBD1 (5 bases). The CDR3 sequence is 10 residues long. Germline V CDR1 and CDR2: LNHDA, SQIVND (reference sequence). V lost 10 bases to trimming and J lost 11 bases, with 14 bases between them. This chain's CDR3 is CATAQWGAFF. In DNA form, the CDR3 reads TGTGCCACCGCCCAGTGGGGGGCTTTCTTT.

This chain joins TRBV7-2 and TRBJ2-1, with TRBD2 matching 7 bases. Germline CDR1 SGHTA, CDR2 FQGNSA. This CDR3 is 16 amino acids long. V was pared by 3 bases and J by 6 bases, with 11 bases of the junction left unmatched. The CDR3 reads CASSFSPGGIGNEQFF. The CDR3, as DNA: TGTGCCAGCAGCTTTTCCCCGGGAGGAATCGGCAATGAGCAGTTCTTC.

This clone occurred a few times. The chain is built from TRBV19 and TRBJ1-1; TRBD1 might be the D (5 bases). Trimming shortened V by 6 bases and J by 2 bases, and 10 bases separated the two germline ends. CDR1 and CDR2 (germline): LNHDA, SQIVND (reference sequence). There are 13 residues in the CDR3. CDR3 bases: TGTGCCAGTAGCAGGGACGTAAACACTGAAGCTTTCTTT. Protein product: CASSRDVNTEAFF.

The chain carries TRBV28 and TRBJ1-5; D unclear. Germline V CDR1 and CDR2: MDHEN, SYDVKM. The CDR3 has 14 amino acids. V lost 6 bases and J lost 2, with 11 bases in between. The CDR3 reads CASRAGGGNQPQHF. The CDR3 bases are TGTGCCAGCAGGGCCGGCGGAGGCAATCAGCCCCAGCATTTT.

The genes are TRBV19 and TRBJ1-2; D gene uncertain. This CDR3 is built from 14 residues. V shed 3 bases and J shed 2 bases, with 10 bases lying between them. Germline loops: CDR1 LNHDA, CDR2 SQIVND (reference sequence). DNA for the CDR3: TGTGCCAGTAGTATTTGGGGTCGCAACTATGGCTACACCTTC. Translated: CASSIWGRNYGYTF.

Here the CDR3 reads CASSLGWAGANVLTF. CDR3 nucleotides: TGTGCCAGCAGCCTGGGCTGGGCTGGGGCCAACGTCCTGACTTTC. The chain combines TRBV7-2 with TRBJ2-6; D not certain. Germline-derived CDR1 and CDR2 are SGHTA and FQGNSA. The CDR3 is 15 amino acids. Trimming took off 5 bases at V and 2 bases at J, with 10 bases between the two ends.

V is TRBV10-2 and J is TRBJ2-3, with 10 bases that match TRBD2. The CDR3 totals 17 residues. The trim removed 3 bases at V and 2 bases at J, leaving 8 bases unmatched. The germline gives CDR1 WSHSY, CDR2 SAAADI. CDR3 sequence: CASSDLGLATNTDTQYF. As DNA, the CDR3 is TGCGCCAGCAGTGATCTGGGACTAGCGACAAACACAGATACGCAGTATTTT.

CDR3 coding DNA: TGTGCCAGCAGTTACTCGATGGTTGGGGGCACTGGCTACACCTTC. Encoded protein: CASSYSMVGGTGYTF. The chain carries TRBV6-6 and TRBJ1-2, with TRBD1 as a possible D gene (6 bases). Trimming cost V 0 bases and J 7 bases, with 15 bases left between them. The CDR3 runs 15 residues. The germline V gene has CDR1 MNHNY and CDR2 SVGAGI (reference sequence).

This rearrangement joins TRBV7-2 to TRBJ2-3, with 8 bases lining up with TRBD2. The germline V gene has CDR1 SGHTA and CDR2 FQGNSA. The CDR3 totals 15 residues. V was pared by 5 bases and J by 3 bases, with 7 bases of the junction left unmatched. This CDR3 reads CASSLGGARTDTQYF. The DNA of the CDR3 is TGTGCCAGCAGCCTCGGGGGGGCCAGGACAGATACGCAGTATTTT.

This rearrangement joins TRBV4-2 to TRBJ2-3; D remains ambiguous. Looked up from germline, CDR1 is LGHNA and CDR2 is YNFKEQ. This CDR3 comprises 17 residues. Trimming stripped 0 bases from V and 1 base from J, with 14 bases between. The CDR3 here is CASSQDRGPWGTDTQYF. The DNA for the CDR3 is TGTGCCAGCAGCCAAGATCGAGGCCCATGGGGCACAGATACGCAGTATTTT.

This sequence joins TRBV10-1 and TRBJ2-7, with 7 bases identical to TRBD1. The trim removed 5 bases at V and 8 bases at J, leaving 6 bases unmatched. The CDR3 sequence is 12 residues long. Germline lookup yields CDR1 WNHNN and CDR2 SYGVQD (reference sequence). CDR3 DNA sequence: TGCGCCAGCAGTCAAGACAGGGAACAGCAGTACTTC. Its translation is CASSQDREQQYF.

The chain is built from TRBV18 and TRBJ1-2; D perhaps matches TRBD1 (5 bases). The length of the CDR3 is 16 residues. The ends were cut back, 0 bases at V and 6 bases at J, with 17 bases in the middle. Germline CDR1 is KGHSH and CDR2 is LQKENI. The chain's CDR3 is CASSPPSVAGAHGYTF. The DNA for the CDR3 is TGTGCCAGCTCACCACCATCCGTGGCCGGGGCCCATGGCTACACCTTC.

The chain combines TRBV25-1 with TRBJ1-1; TRBD1 matches 7 bases. V lost 3 bases to trimming and J lost 10 bases; unmatched junction nucleotides: 11. The CDR3 totals 14 residues. CDR1 is MGHDK, CDR2 SYGVNS, per germline. The CDR3 spells CASSEEGARQGAFF. The CDR3 coding sequence is TGTGCCAGCAGTGAGGAGGGGGCGAGACAGGGAGCTTTCTTT.

The chain links TRBV11-2 to TRBJ2-5; 10 bases are shared with TRBD2. The V segment lost 6 bases and the J segment 1 base; nucleotides outside the gene matches: 5. CDR3 length equals 15 residues. CDR1 is SGHAT, CDR2 FQNNGV, per germline. Here the CDR3 reads CASRKRLAGQETQYF. CDR3 nucleotide sequence: TGTGCCAGCAGAAAACGACTAGCGGGCCAAGAGACCCAGTACTTC.

The chain combines TRBV7-8 with TRBJ2-5; D unclear. Germline CDR1 reads SGHVS; CDR2 reads FQNEAQ. The CDR3 covers 13 residues. Trimming stripped 2 bases from V and 1 base from J, with 5 bases between. CDR3: CASSLSPQETQYF. DNA of the CDR3: TGTGCCAGCAGCTTAAGCCCCCAAGAGACCCAGTACTTC.

This chain connects TRBV7-9 to TRBJ2-3; TRBD2 matches 12 bases. CDR1 SEHNR and CDR2 FQNEAQ come from the germline V gene (reference sequence). CDR3 size: 15 residues. Trimming removed 3 bases from V and 6 bases from J; junction bases left unmatched: 4. CDR3 sequence (DNA): TGTGCCAGCAGCTTCGGACTAGCGGGGACCGATACGCAGTATTTT. It codes for CASSFGLAGTDTQYF.